The rows below give T cell receptor beta chains drawn from one sample of a study of blood T cell repertoires in COVID-19. Assay: immunoSEQ multiplex PCR; the TCRdb copy retains only in-frame clones and omits some. The table has some 190,000 clones, roughly 79% seen once. Input material: peripheral blood. The receptor source for this set is a woman aged 40-49 years with COVID-19, enrolled during active disease. CDR3s include the opening cysteine and the closing phenylalanine or tryptophan. A D gene is named only where the DNA matches it firmly. Rows give clone size only sometimes, using once, few, many, or a class for an expanded clone.

TRBJ1-5 NA NA TRBV27 CASSPSPGWGLGGQPQHF TGTGCCAGCAGTCCCTCCCCGGGTTGGGGCCTTGGTGGTCAGCCCCAGCATTTT
TRBJ1-5 NA NA TRBV19 CASRGSPAGAKGSYQPQHF TGTGCCAGTCGGGGCTCTCCGGCAGGGGCCAAAGGTTCCTATCAGCCCCAGCATTTT
TRBJ2-1 TRBD2 NA TRBV6-5 CASSYSTAGGNNEQFF TGTGCCAGCAGTTACTCGACAGCGGGAGGGAACAATGAGCAGTTCTTC
TRBJ2-2 NA NA TRBV30 CAWSVQGAGELFF TGTGCCTGGAGTGTTCAAGGGGCCGGGGAGCTGTTTTTT
TRBJ2-7 TRBD2 NA TRBV5-3 CARSFEGTSGSYEQYF TGTGCCAGAAGCTTTGAAGGAACTAGCGGGAGCTACGAGCAGTACTTC
TRBJ2-7 NA NA TRBV6-2/TRBV6-3 CASSYSSFSEQYF TGTGCCAGCAGTTACTCGAGTTTTTCTGAGCAGTACTTC
TRBJ1-2 TRBD1 NA TRBV15 CATSRDRGTGRGYTF TGTGCCACCAGCAGAGATCGCGGGACAGGGCGTGGCTACACCTTC
TRBJ2-3 NA NA TRBV28 CASSSTGTQYF TGTGCCAGCAGTTCGACGGGGACGCAGTATTTT
TRBJ2-6 NA NA TRBV6-5 CASSFTGSGANVLTF TGTGCCAGCAGTTTCACAGGCTCTGGGGCCAACGTCCTGACTTTC
TRBJ1-2 NA once TRBV18 CASSPPRATVYGYTF TGTGCCAGCTCACCACCTAGAGCGACAGTCTATGGCTACACCTTC
TRBJ2-1 TRBD2 NA TRBV19 CASSIILAGGNEQFF TGTGCCAGTAGTATAATCCTAGCGGGAGGGAATGAGCAGTTCTTC
TRBJ2-1 TRBD2 NA TRBV24-1 CATSDFGAGGSYNEQFF TGTGCCACCAGTGATTTTGGAGCGGGAGGGTCCTACAATGAGCAGTTCTTC
TRBJ1-2 NA few TRBV5-4 CASSLASGQGGYTF NA
TRBJ2-2 NA NA TRBV7-6 CASSLRAGANTGELFF TGTGCCAGCAGCTTAAGGGCAGGGGCCAACACCGGGGAGCTGTTTTTT
TRBJ1-2 NA NA TRBV12-5 CASGLEGYGYTF TGTGCTAGTGGTTTAGAGGGCTATGGCTACACCTTC
TRBJ2-4 TRBD1 few TRBV5-4 CASSFGGWDRGNIQYF TGTGCCAGCAGCTTCGGTGGCTGGGACAGAGGAAACATTCAGTACTTC
TRBJ1-2 NA NA TRBV6-2/TRBV6-3 CASSYSEDNYGYTF TGTGCCAGCAGTTACTCTGAGGATAACTATGGCTACACCTTC
TRBJ1-6 TRBD1 few TRBV10-2 CASTPGTGDSPLHF TGCGCCAGTACTCCCGGGACAGGGGATTCACCCCTCCACTTT
TRBJ2-1 NA NA TRBV5-6 CASSLSPEQFF TGTGCCAGCAGCCTTAGCCCCGAGCAGTTCTTC
TRBJ2-7 NA NA TRBV6-6 CASSFRESYEQYF TGTGCCAGCAGTTTTCGGGAATCCTACGAGCAGTACTTC
TRBJ1-3 NA many TRBV5-4 CASSPGVTSGNTIYF TGTGCCAGCAGCCCGGGGGTAACCTCTGGAAACACCATATATTTT
TRBJ2-1 TRBD2 NA TRBV7-2 CASSPGTSGYNEQFF TGTGCCAGCAGCCCCGGGACTAGCGGATACAATGAGCAGTTCTTC
TRBJ2-2 NA NA TRBV11-2 CASSLQGNTGELFF TGTGCCAGCAGCTTACAGGGGAACACCGGGGAGCTGTTTTTT
TRBJ1-1 NA NA TRBV12-3/TRBV12-4 CASSLLGGVEAFF TGTGCCAGCAGTTTATTGGGAGGGGTTGAAGCTTTCTTT
TRBJ2-2 NA NA TRBV3-1/TRBV3-2 CASSQEAGNTGELFF TGTGCCAGCAGCCAAGAGGCGGGGAACACCGGGGAGCTGTTTTTT
TRBJ1-3 TRBD1 NA TRBV4-2 CASSQGQGNTIYF TGTGCCAGCAGCCAGGGACAGGGGAACACCATATATTTT
TRBJ2-2 TRBD2 NA TRBV30 CAWGGLASSGELFF TGTGCCTGGGGGGGACTAGCGAGTAGCGGGGAGCTGTTTTTT
TRBJ1-3 NA NA TRBV7-6 CASSFSSGEGNTIYF TGTGCCAGCAGCTTTTCGTCGGGGGAGGGAAACACCATATATTTT
TRBJ2-7 NA few TRBV11-2 CASRDTYEQYF TGTGCCAGCAGGGACACATACGAGCAGTACTTC
TRBJ1-4 NA NA TRBV3-1/TRBV3-2 CASREGGADEKLFF TGTGCCAGCAGGGAAGGGGGGGCAGATGAAAAACTGTTTTTT
TRBJ2-5 TRBD1 NA TRBV19 CASSVDREETQYF TGTGCCAGTAGTGTGGACAGGGAGGAGACCCAGTACTTC
TRBJ1-1 NA NA TRBV27 CASSLYQGTEAFF TGTGCCAGCAGCCTATACCAGGGGACTGAAGCTTTCTTT
TRBJ2-3 TRBD2 NA TRBV6-5 CASSYRSGRPEYF TGTGCCAGCAGTTACCGAAGCGGGAGGCCCGAGTATTTT
TRBJ1-5 NA few TRBV2 CASTPGYSNQPQHF TGTGCCAGCACCCCAGGCTATAGCAATCAGCCCCAGCATTTT
TRBJ2-1 TRBD2 NA TRBV4-2 CASSQRNSGTYNEQFF TGTGCCAGCAGCCAAAGAAACAGCGGGACCTACAATGAGCAGTTCTTC
TRBJ1-5 TRBD1 NA TRBV2 CASSEGTGNQPQHF TGTGCCAGCAGTGAGGGGACAGGCAATCAGCCCCAGCATTTT
TRBJ1-2 TRBD1 NA TRBV30 CAWSLGTADGYTF TGTGCCTGGAGTCTCGGGACAGCCGATGGCTACACCTTC
TRBJ2-1 TRBD2 once TRBV13 CASSLDGPSGRWGDSYNEQFF TGTGCCAGCAGCTTAGACGGTCCCAGCGGGAGATGGGGGGATTCCTACAATGAGCAGTTCTTC
TRBJ2-7 NA NA TRBV4-1 CASSIQDSYEQYF TGCGCCAGCAGCATACAGGACTCCTACGAGCAGTACTTC
TRBJ1-5 NA NA TRBV18 CASSPSGGNQPQHF TGTGCCAGCTCACCATCGGGAGGCAATCAGCCCCAGCATTTT
TRBJ1-2 NA NA TRBV7-2 CASSSLTSLNGYTF TGTGCCAGCAGCTCCCTGACAAGCCTCAATGGCTACACCTTC
TRBJ2-5 TRBD1 NA TRBV18 CASQGQGETQYF TGTGCCAGCCAGGGACAGGGTGAGACCCAGTACTTC
TRBJ1-4 NA NA TRBV6-6 CASSRRGNEKLFF TGTGCCAGCTCCCGCCGCGGTAATGAAAAACTGTTTTTT
TRBJ2-3 NA NA TRBV7-2 CASSPTGSGTDTQYF TGTGCCAGCAGCCCCACAGGGTCGGGCACAGATACGCAGTATTTT
TRBJ1-4 NA NA TRBV7-6 CASSLPSGTPSTNEKLFF TGTGCCAGCAGCCTCCCCTCCGGGACACCCTCAACTAATGAAAAACTGTTTTTT
TRBJ2-5 TRBD1 NA TRBV5-1 CASSYGDRSQETQYF TGCGCCAGCAGCTACGGGGACAGGAGTCAAGAGACCCAGTACTTC
TRBJ2-1 TRBD2 NA TRBV19 CASSKGLAGGEQFF TGTGCCAGTAGCAAAGGACTAGCGGGAGGTGAGCAGTTCTTC
TRBJ2-4 NA NA TRBV15 CATSRDTGTIPKNIQYF TGTGCCACCAGCAGAGATACAGGGACGATTCCCAAAAACATTCAGTACTTC
TRBJ1-2 NA NA TRBV5-6 CASSPDSTNYGYTF TGTGCCAGCAGCCCGGACAGCACTAACTATGGCTACACCTTC
TRBJ1-1 NA medium-sized TRBV6-2/TRBV6-3 CASSYRTGYTEAFF TGTGCCAGCAGTTATCGTACAGGGTATACTGAAGCTTTCTTT
TRBJ2-7 NA NA TRBV7-9 CASSSDEQYF TGTGCCAGCAGCTCGGACGAGCAGTACTTC
TRBJ2-1 NA NA TRBV3-1/TRBV3-2 CASSQGRAGIEQFF TGTGCCAGCAGCCAAGGGAGGGCGGGGATTGAGCAGTTCTTC
TRBJ2-3 TRBD1 NA TRBV11-3 CASSFADRETQYF TGTGCCAGCAGCTTCGCTGACAGGGAAACGCAGTATTTT